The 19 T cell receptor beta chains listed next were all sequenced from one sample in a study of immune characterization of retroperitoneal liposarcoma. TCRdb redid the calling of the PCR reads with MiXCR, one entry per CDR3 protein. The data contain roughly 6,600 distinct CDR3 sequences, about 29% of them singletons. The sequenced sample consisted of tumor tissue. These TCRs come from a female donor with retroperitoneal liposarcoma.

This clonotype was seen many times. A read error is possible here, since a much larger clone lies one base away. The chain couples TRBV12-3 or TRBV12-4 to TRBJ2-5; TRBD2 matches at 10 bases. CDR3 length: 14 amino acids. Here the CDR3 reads CASSLAGVGNEQYF. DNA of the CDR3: TGTGCCAGCAGTCTAGCGGGAGTAGGTAATGAGCAGTACTTC.

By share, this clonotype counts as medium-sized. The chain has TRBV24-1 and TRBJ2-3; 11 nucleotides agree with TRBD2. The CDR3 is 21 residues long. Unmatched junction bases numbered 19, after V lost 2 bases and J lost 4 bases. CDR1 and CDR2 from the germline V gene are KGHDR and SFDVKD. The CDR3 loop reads CATSDSMGAFHASGRPDTQYF. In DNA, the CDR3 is TGTGCCACCAGTGATTCGATGGGGGCTTTCCACGCTAGCGGGAGGCCAGATACGCAGTATTTT.

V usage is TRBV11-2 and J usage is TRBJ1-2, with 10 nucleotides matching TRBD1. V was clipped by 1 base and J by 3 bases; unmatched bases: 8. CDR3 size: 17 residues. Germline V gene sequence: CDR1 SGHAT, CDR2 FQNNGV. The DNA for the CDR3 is TGTGCCAGCAGCTTAGGGGGACAGGGGAGAGGGGACTATGGCTACACCTTC. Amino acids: CASSLGGQGRGDYGYTF.

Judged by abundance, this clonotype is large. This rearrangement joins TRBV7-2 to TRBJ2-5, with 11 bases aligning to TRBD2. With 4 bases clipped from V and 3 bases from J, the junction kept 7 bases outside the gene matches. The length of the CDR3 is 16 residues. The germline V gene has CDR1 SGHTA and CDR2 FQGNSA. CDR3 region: CASSSTGTSGKETQYF. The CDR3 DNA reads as TGTGCCAGCAGCTCAACCGGGACTAGCGGAAAAGAGACCCAGTACTTC.

CDR3 sequence: CASSPQMAGFSYEQYF. The CDR3, as DNA: TGTGCCAGCAGCCCGCAGATGGCAGGGTTCTCCTACGAGCAGTACTTC. The rearrangement uses TRBV7-6 and TRBJ2-1; tentatively, D is TRBD1 (5 bases). Near its end, the DNA agrees better with TRBJ2-7, so the J call may be wrong. Germline V gives CDR1 SGHVS, CDR2 FNYEAQ. The CDR3 extends over 16 amino acids.

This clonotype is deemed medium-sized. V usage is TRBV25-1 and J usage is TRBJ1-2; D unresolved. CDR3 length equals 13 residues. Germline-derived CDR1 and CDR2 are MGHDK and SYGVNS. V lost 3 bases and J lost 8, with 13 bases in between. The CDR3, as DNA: TGTGCCAGCAGTGAGGGTTCAAAAAGAGGCTACACCTTC. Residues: CASSEGSKRGYTF.

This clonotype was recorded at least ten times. The CDR3 sequence: CASSRGQGDEKLFF. CDR3 DNA sequence: TGTGCCAGCAGTAGGGGACAGGGGGATGAAAAACTGTTTTTT. V usage is TRBV6-1 and J usage is TRBJ1-4; 11 bases are shared with TRBD1. CDR1 and CDR2 from the germline V gene are MNHNS and SASEGT. The CDR3 loop spans 14 amino acids. V lost 5 bases and J lost 6; bases outside the gene matches: 2.

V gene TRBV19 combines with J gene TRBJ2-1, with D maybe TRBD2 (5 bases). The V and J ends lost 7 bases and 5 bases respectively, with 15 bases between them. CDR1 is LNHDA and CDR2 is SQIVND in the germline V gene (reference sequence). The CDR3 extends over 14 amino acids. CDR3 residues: CASTQTGNNNEQFF. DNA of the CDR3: TGTGCCAGTACCCAGACCGGGAATAACAATGAGCAGTTCTTC.

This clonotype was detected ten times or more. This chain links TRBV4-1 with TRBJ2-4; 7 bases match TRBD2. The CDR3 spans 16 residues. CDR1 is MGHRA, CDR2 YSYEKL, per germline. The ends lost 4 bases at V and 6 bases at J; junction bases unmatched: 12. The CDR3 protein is CASSRSIGEGLNIQYF. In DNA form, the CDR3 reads TGCGCCAGCAGCCGCAGTATCGGGGAGGGGCTAAACATTCAGTACTTC.

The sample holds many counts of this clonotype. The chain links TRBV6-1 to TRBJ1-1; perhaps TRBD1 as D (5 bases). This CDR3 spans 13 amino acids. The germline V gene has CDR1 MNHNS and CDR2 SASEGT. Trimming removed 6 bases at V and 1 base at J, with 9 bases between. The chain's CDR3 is CASRGPPNTEAFF. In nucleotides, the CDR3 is TGTGCCAGCAGGGGACCCCCGAACACTGAAGCTTTCTTT.

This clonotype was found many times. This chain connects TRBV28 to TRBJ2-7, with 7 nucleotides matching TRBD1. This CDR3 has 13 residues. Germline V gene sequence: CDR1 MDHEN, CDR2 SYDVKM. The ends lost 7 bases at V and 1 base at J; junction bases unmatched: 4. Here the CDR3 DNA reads TGTGCCAGCAACAGGGGACAGTCCTACGAGCAGTACTTC. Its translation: CASNRGQSYEQYF.

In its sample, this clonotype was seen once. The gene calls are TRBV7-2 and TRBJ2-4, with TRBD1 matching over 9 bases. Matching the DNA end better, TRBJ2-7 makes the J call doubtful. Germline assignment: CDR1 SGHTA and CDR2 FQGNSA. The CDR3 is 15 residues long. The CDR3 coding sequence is TGTGCCAGCAGCTCCCGACAGGGGGGGGCCTACGAGCAGTACTTC. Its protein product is CASSSRQGGAYEQYF.

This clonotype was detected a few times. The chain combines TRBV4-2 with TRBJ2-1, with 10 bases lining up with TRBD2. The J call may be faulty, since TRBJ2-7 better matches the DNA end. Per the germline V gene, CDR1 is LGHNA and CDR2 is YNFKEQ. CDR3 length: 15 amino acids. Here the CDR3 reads CASSQERLAGDEQYF. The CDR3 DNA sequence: TGTGCCAGCAGCCAAGAAAGGCTAGCGGGAGATGAGCAGTACTTC.

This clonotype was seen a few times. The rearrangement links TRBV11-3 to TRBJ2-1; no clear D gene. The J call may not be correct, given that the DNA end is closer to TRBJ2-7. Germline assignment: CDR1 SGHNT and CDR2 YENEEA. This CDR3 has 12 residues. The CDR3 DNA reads TGTGCCAGCAGCTATTTTGAAGGCGAGCAGTACTTC. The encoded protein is CASSYFEGEQYF.

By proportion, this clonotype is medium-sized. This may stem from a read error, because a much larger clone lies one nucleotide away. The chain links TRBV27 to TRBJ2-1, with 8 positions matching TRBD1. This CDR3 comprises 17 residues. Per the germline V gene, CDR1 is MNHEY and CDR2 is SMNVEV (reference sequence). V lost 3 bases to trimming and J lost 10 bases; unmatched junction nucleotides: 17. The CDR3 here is CASSFQAGTGISYEQFF. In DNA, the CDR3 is TGTGCCAGCAGTTTTCAGGCAGGGACAGGAATTTCCTACGAGCAGTTCTTC.

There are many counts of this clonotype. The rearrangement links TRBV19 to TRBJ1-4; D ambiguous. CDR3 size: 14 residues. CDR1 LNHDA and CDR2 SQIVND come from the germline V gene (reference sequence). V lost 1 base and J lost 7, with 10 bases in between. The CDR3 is CASSIGVGVEKLFF. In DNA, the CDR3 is TGTGCCAGTAGTATAGGGGTAGGAGTTGAAAAACTGTTTTTT.

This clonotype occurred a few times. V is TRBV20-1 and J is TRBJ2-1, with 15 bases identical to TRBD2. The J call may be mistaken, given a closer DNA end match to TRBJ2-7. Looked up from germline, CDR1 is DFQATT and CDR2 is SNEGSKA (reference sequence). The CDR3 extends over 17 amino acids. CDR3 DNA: TGCAGTGCTAGAAGACGCGCGGGACTAGCGGGAGGCAACGAGCAGTACTTC. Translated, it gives CSARRRAGLAGGNEQYF.

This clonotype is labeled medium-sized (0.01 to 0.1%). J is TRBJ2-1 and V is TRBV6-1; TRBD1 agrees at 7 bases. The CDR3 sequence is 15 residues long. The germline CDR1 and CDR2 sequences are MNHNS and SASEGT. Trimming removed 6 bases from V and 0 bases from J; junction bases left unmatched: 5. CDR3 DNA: TGTGCCAGCAGAGCGGACAGGTTCTCCTACAATGAGCAGTTCTTC. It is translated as CASRADRFSYNEQFF.

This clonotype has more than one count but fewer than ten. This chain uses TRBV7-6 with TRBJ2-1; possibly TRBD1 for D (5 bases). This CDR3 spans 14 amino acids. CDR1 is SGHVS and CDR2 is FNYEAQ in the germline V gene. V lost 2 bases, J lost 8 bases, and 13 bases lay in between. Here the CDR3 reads CASSLSGFGDEQFF. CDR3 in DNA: TGTGCCAGCAGCTTATCAGGGTTTGGCGATGAGCAGTTCTTC.